This TCR beta chain was observed in a study of TIL therapy for anti-PD-1-resistant metastatic lung cancer. Study-wide results and limits: Treatment-naive, never-smoker and oncogene-addicted patients were overrepresented in this highly selected cohort.

This CDR3 region has 17 residues. Trimming took 2 bases from V and 7 from J; bases not matched to a gene: 13. Germline V gives CDR1 MNHEY, CDR2 SMNVEV (reference sequence). This was the immunoSEQ v3 assay. TCRdb's copy holds only in-frame clones and misses some; the assay was immunoSEQ multiplex PCR. The sample has some 90,000 clones, around three fifths seen once. Regarding this clone: The antigen is unknown.

Time point of the sample: pre-treatment sample, taken before nivolumab and TIL therapy. Most excised metastases sampled were pleural nodules or supraclavicular lymph nodes. The clonotype comes from a person between 30 and 80 years old with non-small cell lung cancer. This specimen was tumor tissue, taken at baseline. V gene TRBV27 combines with J gene TRBJ2-1, with 8 bases lining up with TRBD1. The CDR3 is CASSLGQGFGLYNEQFF. The CDR3 DNA reads as TGTGCCAGCAGTTTAGGACAGGGTTTCGGGCTCTATAATGAGCAGTTCTTC.